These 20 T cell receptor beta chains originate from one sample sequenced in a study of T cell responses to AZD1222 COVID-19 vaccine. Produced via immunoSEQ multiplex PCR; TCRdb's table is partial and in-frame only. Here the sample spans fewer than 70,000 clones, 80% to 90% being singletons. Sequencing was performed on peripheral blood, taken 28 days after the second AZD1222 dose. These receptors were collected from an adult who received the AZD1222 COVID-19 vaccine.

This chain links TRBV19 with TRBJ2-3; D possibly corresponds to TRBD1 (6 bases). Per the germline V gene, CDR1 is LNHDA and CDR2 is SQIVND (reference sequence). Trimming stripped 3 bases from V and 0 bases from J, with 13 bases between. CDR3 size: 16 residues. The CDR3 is CASSMGQGSSTDTQYF. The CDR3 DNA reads TGTGCCAGTAGTATGGGCCAGGGGAGTAGCACAGATACGCAGTATTTT.

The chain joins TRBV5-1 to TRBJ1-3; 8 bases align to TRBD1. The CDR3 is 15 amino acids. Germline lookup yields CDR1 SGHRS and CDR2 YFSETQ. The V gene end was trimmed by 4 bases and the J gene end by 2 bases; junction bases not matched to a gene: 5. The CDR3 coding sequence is TGCGCCAGCAGCATGATGACAGGGGCTGGAAACACCATATATTTT. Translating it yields CASSMMTGAGNTIYF.

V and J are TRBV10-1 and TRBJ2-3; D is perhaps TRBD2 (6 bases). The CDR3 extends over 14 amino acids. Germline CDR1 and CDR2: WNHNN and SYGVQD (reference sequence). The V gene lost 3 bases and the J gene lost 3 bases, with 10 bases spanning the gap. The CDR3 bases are TGCGCCAGCAGTGACACGGGGAGGACAGATACGCAGTATTTT. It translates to CASSDTGRTDTQYF.

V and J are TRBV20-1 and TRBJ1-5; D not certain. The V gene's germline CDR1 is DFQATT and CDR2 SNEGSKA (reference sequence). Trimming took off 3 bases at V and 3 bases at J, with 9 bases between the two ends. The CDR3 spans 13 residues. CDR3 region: CSASPGNNQPQHF. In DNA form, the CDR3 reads TGCAGTGCTAGTCCGGGGAACAATCAGCCCCAGCATTTT.

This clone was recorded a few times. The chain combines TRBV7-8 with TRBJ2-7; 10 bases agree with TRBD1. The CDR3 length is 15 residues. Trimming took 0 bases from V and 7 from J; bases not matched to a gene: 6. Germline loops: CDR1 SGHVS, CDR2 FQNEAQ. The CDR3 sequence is CASSLAGTGVGEQYF. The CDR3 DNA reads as TGTGCCAGCAGCTTAGCCGGGACAGGGGTGGGGGAGCAGTACTTC.

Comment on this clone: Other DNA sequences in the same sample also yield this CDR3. The CDR3 is CASSFGSSYEQYF. The CDR3 region has the DNA TGCGCCAGCAGCTTTGGGTCCTCCTACGAGCAGTACTTC. The chain recombines TRBV5-1 with TRBJ2-7; no firm D call. V shed 2 bases and J shed 0 bases, with 6 bases lying between them. Germline CDR1 reads SGHRS; CDR2 reads YFSETQ. This CDR3 has 13 amino acids.

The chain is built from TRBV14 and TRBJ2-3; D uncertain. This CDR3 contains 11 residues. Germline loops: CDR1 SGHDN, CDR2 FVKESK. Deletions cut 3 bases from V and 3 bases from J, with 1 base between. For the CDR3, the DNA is TGTGCCAGCAGCCATACAGATACGCAGTATTTT. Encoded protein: CASSHTDTQYF.

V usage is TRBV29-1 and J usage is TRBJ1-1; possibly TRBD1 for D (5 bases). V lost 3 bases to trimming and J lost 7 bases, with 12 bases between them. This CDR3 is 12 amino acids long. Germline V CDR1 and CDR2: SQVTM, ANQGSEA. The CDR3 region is CSVDSDGGEAFF. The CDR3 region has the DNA TGCAGCGTTGATTCTGACGGGGGTGAAGCTTTCTTT.

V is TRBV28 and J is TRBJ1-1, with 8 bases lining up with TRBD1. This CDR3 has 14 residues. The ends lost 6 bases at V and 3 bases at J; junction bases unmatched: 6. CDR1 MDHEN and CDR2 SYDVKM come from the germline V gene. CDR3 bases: TGTGCCAGCAGCTCCGGGACAGGCGACACTGAAGCTTTCTTT. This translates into CASSSGTGDTEAFF.

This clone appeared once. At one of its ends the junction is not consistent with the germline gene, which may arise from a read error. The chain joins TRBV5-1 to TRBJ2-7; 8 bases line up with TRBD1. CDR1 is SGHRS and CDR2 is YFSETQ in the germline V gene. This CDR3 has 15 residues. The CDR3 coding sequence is TGCGCCAGCAGCTTTGGATCAGGGGGCTCCAACGAGCAGTACTTC. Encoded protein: CASSFGSGGSNEQYF.

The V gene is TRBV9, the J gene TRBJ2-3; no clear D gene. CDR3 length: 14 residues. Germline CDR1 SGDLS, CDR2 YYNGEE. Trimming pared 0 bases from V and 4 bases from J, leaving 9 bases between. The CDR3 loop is CASSVGSLADTQYF. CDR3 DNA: TGTGCCAGCAGCGTAGGCTCCCTAGCAGATACGCAGTATTTT.

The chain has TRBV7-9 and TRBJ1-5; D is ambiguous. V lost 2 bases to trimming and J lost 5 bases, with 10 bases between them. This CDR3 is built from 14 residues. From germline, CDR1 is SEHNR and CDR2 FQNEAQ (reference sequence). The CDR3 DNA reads TGTGCCAGCAGCTTAAGTTCTATAGATCAGCCCCAGCATTTT. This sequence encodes CASSLSSIDQPQHF.

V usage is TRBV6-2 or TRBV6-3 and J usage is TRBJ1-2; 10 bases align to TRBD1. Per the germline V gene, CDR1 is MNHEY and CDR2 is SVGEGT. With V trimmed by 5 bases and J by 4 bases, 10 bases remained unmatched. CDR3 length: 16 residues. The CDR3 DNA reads TGTGCCAGCAGTCGGGACAGGGGCTCTATCGTCTATGGCTACACCTTC. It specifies CASSRDRGSIVYGYTF.

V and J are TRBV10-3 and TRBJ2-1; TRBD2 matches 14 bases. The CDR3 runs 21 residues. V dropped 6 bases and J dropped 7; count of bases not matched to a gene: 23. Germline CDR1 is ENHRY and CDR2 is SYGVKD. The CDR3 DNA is TGTGCCATCAGAGGGACTAGCGGGAGTGACGGATCTTATTCGTCGACTAATGAGCAGTTCTTC. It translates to CAIRGTSGSDGSYSSTNEQFF.

The CDR3 DNA reads TGTGCCAGCAGCCCCATTTCGGGACAAAGTTACGAGCAGTACTTC. The encoded protein is CASSPISGQSYEQYF. This chain connects TRBV14 to TRBJ2-7; possibly TRBD1 for D (6 bases). Trimming removed 4 bases from V and 4 bases from J, with 17 bases in between. Germline V CDR1 and CDR2: SGHDN, FVKESK. The CDR3 loop spans 15 amino acids.

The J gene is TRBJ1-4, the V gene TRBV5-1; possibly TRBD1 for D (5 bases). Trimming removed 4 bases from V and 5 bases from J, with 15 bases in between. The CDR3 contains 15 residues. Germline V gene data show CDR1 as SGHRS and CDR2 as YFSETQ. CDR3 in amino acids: CASSATGTPNEKLFF. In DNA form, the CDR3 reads TGCGCCAGCAGCGCGACCGGGACCCCCAATGAAAAACTGTTTTTT.

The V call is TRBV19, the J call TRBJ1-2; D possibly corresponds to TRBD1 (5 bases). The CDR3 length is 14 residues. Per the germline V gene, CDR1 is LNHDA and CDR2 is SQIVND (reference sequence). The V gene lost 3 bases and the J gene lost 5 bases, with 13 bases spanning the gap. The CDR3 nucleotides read TGTGCCAGTAGTATCGCCGGGACCCTTTATGGCTACACCTTC. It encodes CASSIAGTLYGYTF.

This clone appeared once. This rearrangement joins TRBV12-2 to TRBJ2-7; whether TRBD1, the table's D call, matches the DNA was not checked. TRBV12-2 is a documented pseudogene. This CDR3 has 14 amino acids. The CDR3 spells CASRLDRGLYEQYF. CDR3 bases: TGTGCAAGTCGCTTAGATAGGGGGCTATACGAGCAGTACTTC.

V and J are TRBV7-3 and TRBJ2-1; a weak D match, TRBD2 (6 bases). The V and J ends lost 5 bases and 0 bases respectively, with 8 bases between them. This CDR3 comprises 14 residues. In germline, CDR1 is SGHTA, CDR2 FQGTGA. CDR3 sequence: CASSPRGSYNEQFF. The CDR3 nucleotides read TGTGCCAGCAGCCCGCGGGGCTCCTACAATGAGCAGTTCTTC.

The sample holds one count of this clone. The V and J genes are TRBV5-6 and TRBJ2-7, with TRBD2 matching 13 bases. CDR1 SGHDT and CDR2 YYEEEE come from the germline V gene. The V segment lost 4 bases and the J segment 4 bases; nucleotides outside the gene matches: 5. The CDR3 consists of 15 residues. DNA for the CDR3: TGTGCCAGCAGCGGCCGGACTAGCGGGGGTTACGAGCAGTACTTC. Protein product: CASSGRTSGGYEQYF.